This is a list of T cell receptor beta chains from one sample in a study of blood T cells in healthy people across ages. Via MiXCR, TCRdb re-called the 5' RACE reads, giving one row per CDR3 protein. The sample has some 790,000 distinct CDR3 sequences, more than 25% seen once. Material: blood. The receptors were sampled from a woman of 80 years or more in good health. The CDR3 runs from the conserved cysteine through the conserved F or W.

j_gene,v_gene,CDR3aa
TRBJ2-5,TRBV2,CASIRDGGAPYF
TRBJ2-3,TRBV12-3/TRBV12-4,CASRRASGGATDTQYF
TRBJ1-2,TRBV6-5,CASSYEGWDRGLLLFNYGYTF
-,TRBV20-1,CSARGGQRLNIQYF
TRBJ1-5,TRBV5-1,CASSLVGTDNQPQHF
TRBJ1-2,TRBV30,CAWSATLLSGVGYTF
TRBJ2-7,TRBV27,CASSSYTGQEQYF
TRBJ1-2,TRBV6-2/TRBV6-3,CASSDRGHNYGYTF
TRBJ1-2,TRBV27,CASSLSRVGYGYTF
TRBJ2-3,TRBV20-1,CSVQELTDTQYF
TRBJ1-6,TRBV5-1,CASSPGQGESPLHF